This entry concerns a single T cell receptor (beta chain). These data originate in a study of T cell changes during pregnancy in multiple sclerosis. The germline V and J ends were trimmed by 5 bases and 9 bases, with 11 bases remaining between them. This CDR3 is built from 13 residues. In germline, CDR1 is SNHLY, CDR2 FYNNEI. Clones were read by immunoSEQ multiplex PCR, and TCRdb kept only the in-frame ones, dropping some. This table has about 37,000 clones, roughly nine tenths appearing once. The V call is TRBV2, the J call TRBJ1-6, with TRBD1 as a possible D gene (6 bases). This TCR came from a female donor in good health, enrolled as a control in a pregnancy study. Sample: CD4+ T cells from peripheral blood mononuclear cells, taken in the third trimester of pregnancy. In DNA form, the CDR3 reads TGTGCCAGCAGTTCAGCACAGGGTTCACCCCTCCACTTT. Its translation is CASSSAQGSPLHF.